One sample yielded the 21 T cell receptor beta chains listed below, sequenced in a study of T cell clonotyping in hematopoietic cell transplantation. TCRdb's copy holds only in-frame clones and misses some; the assay was immunoSEQ multiplex PCR. This sample yields about 76,000 clones, of which 90% to 97% are seen a single time; roughly 1.5% belongs to the top ten. Time point of the sample: recipient sample about 28 days before transplant, after cytoreduction. This specimen was peripheral blood mononuclear cells, taken before stem cell transplant. The receptors were gathered from a woman in her 50s with acute myeloid leukemia. Some clones in this sample may be carry-over from other donors' samples.

The chain uses TRBV6-1 and TRBJ2-2, with 9 bases matching TRBD2. This CDR3 is built from 19 residues. V dropped 2 bases and J dropped 5; count of bases not matched to a gene: 15. From germline, CDR1 is MNHNS and CDR2 SASEGT. This CDR3 is CASSELGRNLAGRTGELFF. As DNA, the CDR3 is TGTGCCAGCAGTGAACTGGGGAGGAATCTAGCGGGAAGGACCGGGGAGCTGTTTTTT.

V gene TRBV6-5 combines with J gene TRBJ2-2; possible D gene TRBD1, 6 bases. The V gene's germline CDR1 is MNHEY and CDR2 SVGAGI. Trimming stripped 6 bases from V and 5 bases from J, with 13 bases between. This CDR3 is 14 amino acids long. The DNA for the CDR3 is TGTGCCAGCAGCACAGGGTATACGACCGGGGAGCTGTTTTTT. This sequence encodes CASSTGYTTGELFF.

This chain links TRBV30 with TRBJ1-1; 7 nucleotides line up with TRBD1. The CDR3 consists of 13 residues. CDR1 and CDR2 (germline): GTSNPN, SVGIG (reference sequence). The junction had 13 bases not matched to a gene; V was cut back by 8 bases and J by 7 bases. Here the CDR3 DNA reads TGTGCCAGAAGTCAACAGGGGTACCTTGAAGCTTTCTTT. Encoded protein: CARSQQGYLEAFF.

The chain is built from TRBV2 and TRBJ1-2, with D maybe TRBD1 (5 bases). CDR3 length equals 14 residues. CDR1 and CDR2 (germline): SNHLY, FYNNEI. The V and J ends lost 6 bases and 1 base respectively, with 12 bases between them. CDR3 DNA: TGTGCCAGCAGCCTAATAGACAGTAACTATGGCTACACCTTC. Its translation: CASSLIDSNYGYTF.

The J gene is TRBJ1-1, the V gene TRBV29-1; no reliable D call. Per germline, CDR1 SQVTM and CDR2 ANQGSEA. CDR3 size: 10 residues. Trimming took 7 bases from V and 0 from J, leaving 3 bases between them. The CDR3 region has the DNA TGCAGCGGCCTGAACACTGAAGCTTTCTTT. This translates into CSGLNTEAFF.

The V gene is TRBV19, the J gene TRBJ2-6, with D perhaps assigned TRBD1 or TRBD2 (5 bases each). V was trimmed by 2 bases and J by 0 bases, leaving 17 bases between them. The CDR3 is 19 amino acids. Looked up from germline, CDR1 is LNHDA and CDR2 is SQIVND (reference sequence). The CDR3 sequence is CASSIRIGDVASGANVLTF. The DNA for the CDR3 is TGTGCCAGTAGTATAAGGATTGGGGACGTCGCCTCTGGGGCCAACGTCCTGACTTTC.

The chain couples TRBV9 to TRBJ2-7; perhaps D is TRBD1 or TRBD2 (5 bases each). With 0 bases removed from V and 0 bases from J, the gap between germline ends came to 10 bases. CDR1 and CDR2 (germline): SGDLS, YYNGEE. This CDR3 has 15 amino acids. CDR3 in amino acids: CASSVGWDGSYEQYF. DNA of the CDR3: TGTGCCAGCAGCGTAGGTTGGGACGGCTCCTACGAGCAGTACTTC.

The chain has TRBV6-5 and TRBJ2-6; D not certain. V lost 2 bases to trimming and J lost 5 bases, with 10 bases between them. The germline CDR1 and CDR2 sequences are MNHEY and SVGAGI. The CDR3 runs 15 residues. The chain's CDR3 is CASSYLVVRANVLTF. The CDR3 bases are TGTGCCAGCAGTTACCTCGTAGTTCGGGCCAACGTCCTGACTTTC.

This clone turned up a few times. This chain connects TRBV25-1 to TRBJ2-1; D might be TRBD2 (5 bases). Trimming removed 3 bases from V and 5 bases from J, with 11 bases in between. This CDR3 contains 14 residues. From germline, CDR1 is MGHDK and CDR2 SYGVNS. CDR3 sequence reads: CASSDDGSHNEQFF. CDR3 DNA: TGTGCCAGCAGTGATGATGGGAGCCACAATGAGCAGTTCTTC.

The chain employs TRBV25-1 and TRBJ2-7; 8 bases line up with TRBD2. In germline, CDR1 is MGHDK, CDR2 SYGVNS. The V gene end was trimmed by 6 bases and the J gene end by 5 bases; junction bases not matched to a gene: 12. CDR3 length: 15 amino acids. CDR3: CASSEVGGGGHEQYF. The CDR3 DNA is TGTGCCAGCAGCGAAGTCGGGGGGGGCGGCCACGAGCAGTACTTC.

The chain recombines TRBV30 with TRBJ1-5, with unresolved D. Germline V gene data show CDR1 as GTSNPN and CDR2 as SVGIG (reference sequence). The CDR3 has 14 residues. V was cut by 1 base and J by 0 bases, with 7 bases left in between. The CDR3: CAWSGSGSNQPQHF. The DNA of the CDR3 is TGTGCCTGGAGTGGATCAGGTAGCAATCAGCCCCAGCATTTT.

The chain has TRBV25-1 and TRBJ1-1, with D maybe TRBD1 (5 bases). CDR1 MGHDK and CDR2 SYGVNS come from the germline V gene. The CDR3 runs to 11 residues. V lost 6 bases to trimming and J lost 9 bases, with 11 bases between them. The CDR3 DNA sequence: TGTGCCAGCAGCGGGGGTGTCAAAGCTTTCTTT. Protein product: CASSGGVKAFF.

The chain links TRBV7-9 to TRBJ1-1; D ambiguous. The CDR3 totals 15 residues. V shed 2 bases and J shed 2 bases, with 12 bases lying between them. CDR1 is SEHNR and CDR2 is FQNEAQ in the germline V gene (reference sequence). In nucleotides, the CDR3 is TGTGCCAGCAGCTTAATGGTGGTGGGAAACACTGAAGCTTTCTTT. Residues: CASSLMVVGNTEAFF.

CDR3 bases: TGTGCCAGCAGCCCCGGACTAGCGGGAGGCACAGATACGCAGTATTTT. This gives the protein CASSPGLAGGTDTQYF. The chain has TRBV7-2 and TRBJ2-3; 13 nucleotides agree with TRBD2. The CDR3 runs to 16 residues. Looked up from germline, CDR1 is SGHTA and CDR2 is FQGNSA. V was clipped by 5 bases and J by 1 base; unmatched bases: 3.

This chain uses TRBV6-6 with TRBJ2-3; D not certain. Trimming cost V 11 bases and J 2 bases, with 14 bases left between them. The germline gives CDR1 MNHNY, CDR2 SVGAGI (reference sequence). The CDR3 loop spans 13 amino acids. The DNA for the CDR3 is TGTGCCGCTGACCGAGACCCCACAGATACGCAGTATTTT. Its protein product is CAADRDPTDTQYF.

The rearrangement links TRBV5-4 to TRBJ2-7; the D call may be TRBD1 or TRBD2 (7 bases each). The CDR3 has 14 residues. Germline lookup yields CDR1 SGHNT and CDR2 YYREEE (reference sequence). The ends were cut back, 4 bases at V and 5 bases at J, with 16 bases in the middle. Here the CDR3 DNA reads TGTGCCAGCAGCCGGGGGGACAGTAAGAACGAGCAGTACTTC. As protein: CASSRGDSKNEQYF.

The V call is TRBV7-9, the J call TRBJ1-3; TRBD1 is a possible D gene (5 bases). The CDR3 loop spans 17 amino acids. Germline V gives CDR1 SEHNR, CDR2 FQNEAQ (reference sequence). V lost 5 bases, J lost 0 bases, and 17 bases lay in between. In DNA, the CDR3 is TGTGCCAGCAGCCCCGGGGTGGGGCCAAACTCTGGAAACACCATATATTTT. It yields the protein CASSPGVGPNSGNTIYF.

The CDR3 DNA is TGTGCCAGCAGCTTAGCAGTCGAAGCTTTCTTT. The encoded protein is CASSLAVEAFF. This chain joins TRBV7-9 and TRBJ1-1; D remains unclear. The CDR3 has 11 amino acids. Trimming shortened V by 0 bases and J by 8 bases, and 4 bases separated the two germline ends. CDR1 SEHNR and CDR2 FQNEAQ come from the germline V gene (reference sequence).

Here the CDR3 DNA reads TGCGCCAGCAGCTACACCGGGAGGACGAACACTGAAGCTTTCTTT. Translation: CASSYTGRTNTEAFF. The chain recombines TRBV4-1 with TRBJ1-1; D is unclear. CDR1 MGHRA and CDR2 YSYEKL come from the germline V gene. V shed 5 bases and J shed 1 base, with 14 bases lying between them. The CDR3 is 15 residues long.

The V call is TRBV5-1, the J call TRBJ1-3; 7 bases are shared with TRBD1. Germline V gives CDR1 SGHRS, CDR2 YFSETQ. The length of the CDR3 is 15 residues. The junction had 8 bases not matched to a gene; V was cut back by 4 bases and J by 4 bases. As DNA, the CDR3 is TGCGCCAGCAGCGAGACAGGGTGGGTCGGAAACACCATATATTTT. Its translation: CASSETGWVGNTIYF.

The genes are TRBV6-6 and TRBJ1-5, with D hard to call. V was cut by 5 bases and J by 5 bases, with 10 bases left in between. Germline CDR1 MNHNY, CDR2 SVGAGI (reference sequence). This CDR3 comprises 13 residues. CDR3 sequence (DNA): TGTGCCAGCAGTGGGAGTATGTATCAGCCCCAGCATTTT. Translation gives CASSGSMYQPQHF.